A selection of T cell receptor beta chains follows, all from one sample in a study of T cell repertoires in cytomegalovirus infection. In TCRdb, the reads were re-called with MiXCR into one record per CDR3 protein. The profile covers 300,000 or so distinct CDR3 sequences, with around 9.1% appearing a single time and approximately 2.4% taken by the ten largest. Sequenced material: PBMCs. Receptors were obtained from a human donor in good health (CMV status not recorded). Some clones in this sample may be carry-over from other donors' samples. Both conserved end residues are part of each CDR3. The order of the fields is V gene, clone size, CDR3 protein. The size of a clone is reported for some rows only, either as once, few or many, or as a class for expanded clones.

V: TRBV7-9
size: many
CDR3: CASSLGGLAGEETQYF

V: TRBV7-6
size: many
CDR3: CASSLAFGAYNEQFF

V: TRBV7-6
size: many
CDR3: CASSSNRGEQYF

V: TRBV7-3
size: many
CDR3: CASSFGLVSRGTDTQYF

V: TRBV20-1
size: many
CDR3: CSANPGTGAYGYTF

V: TRBV7-2
size: many
CDR3: CASSFRDRRDPQYF

V: TRBV12-5
size: many
CDR3: CASGPEGGGAAFF

V: TRBV20-1
size: NA
CDR3: CSATHSGGIQETQYF

V: TRBV5-6
size: many
CDR3: CASSVGLAGYEQYF

V: TRBV20-1
size: many
CDR3: CSAPSGAYNSPLHF

V: TRBV10-3
size: many
CDR3: CATADGFTEAFF

V: TRBV13
size: few
CDR3: CASSADDGYTF

V: TRBV7-9
size: many
CDR3: CASSLGTGTGGDEQYF

V: TRBV2
size: few
CDR3: CASSEDRGAFF

V: TRBV7-8
size: NA
CDR3: CASRGGATDTQYF

V: TRBV7-8
size: many
CDR3: CASSSPRRPSGANVLTF

V: TRBV7-2
size: many
CDR3: CASSQGGADEKLFF

V: TRBV25-1
size: many
CDR3: CASSVGTGGLGYTF

V: TRBV7-9
size: many
CDR3: CASSSPNEKLFF

V: TRBV11-1
size: many
CDR3: CASSLNVQGAHEQFF

V: TRBV19
size: NA
CDR3: CASRGDQPQHF

V: TRBV20-1
size: many
CDR3: CSATTSGGHSTYEQYF

V: TRBV2
size: many
CDR3: CASSDRVYSPLHF

V: TRBV14
size: many
CDR3: CASSPQVVGTGELFF

V: TRBV29-1
size: many
CDR3: CSVEGRMNTEAFF

V: TRBV27
size: few
CDR3: CASSFVGVSYGYTF

V: TRBV6-2/TRBV6-3
size: many
CDR3: CASSYRRGGAIDEQFF

V: TRBV20-1
size: NA
CDR3: CSASVDSSGNTIYF

V: TRBV20-1
size: few
CDR3: CSASRDRNNSPLHF

V: TRBV12-3/TRBV12-4
size: many
CDR3: CASSRGGMNTEAFF

V: TRBV19
size: many
CDR3: CASSLNGISSADTQYF

V: TRBV2
size: many
CDR3: CASSLTVSTNEKLFF

V: TRBV28
size: NA
CDR3: CASSESDTQYF

V: TRBV12-3/TRBV12-4
size: many
CDR3: CASSSQGLNGNTIYF

V: TRBV6-2/TRBV6-3
size: NA
CDR3: CASSSPAMNTEAFF

V: TRBV13
size: few
CDR3: CASSLGSGTGLYGYTF